Listed below are T cell receptor beta chains from one sample, sequenced in a study of a mutant IDH1 vaccine in newly diagnosed glioma. Data came from immunoSEQ multiplex PCR; TCRdb stores just in-frame clones and leaves some out. Of about 21,000 clones detected, roughly 84% appear once; the ten largest clones hold 5% to 6%. Material: PBMCs, obtained from a glioma patient treated with radiotherapy, temozolomide or both. Every receptor here comes from a man aged 35 to 55 with glioma. Both conserved end residues are part of each CDR3. D genes are given only for firm matches. Some rows have no size entry. The others give once, few or many, or a class for an expanded clone.

d_call: -
clone_size: -
j_call: TRBJ1-2
v_call: TRBV27
cdr3_aa: CASDRSLRFHYGYTF
cdr3_nt: TGTGCCAGCGACAGATCCCTCCGCTTCCACTATGGCTACACCTTC

d_call: -
clone_size: -
j_call: TRBJ2-6
v_call: TRBV19
cdr3_aa: CASSIQEGANVLTF
cdr3_nt: TGTGCCAGTAGTATACAGGAAGGGGCCAACGTCCTGACTTTC

d_call: TRBD1
clone_size: -
j_call: TRBJ1-6
v_call: TRBV6-5
cdr3_aa: CASSRGRGNSPLHF
cdr3_nt: TGTGCCAGCAGCAGGGGGCGAGGAAACTCACCCCTCCACTTT

d_call: -
clone_size: -
j_call: TRBJ2-3
v_call: TRBV6-4
cdr3_aa: CASSAGAHTDTQYF
cdr3_nt: TGTGCCAGCAGTGCAGGGGCACACACAGATACGCAGTATTTT

d_call: -
clone_size: -
j_call: TRBJ1-5
v_call: TRBV2
cdr3_aa: CASSEAQEHQPQHF
cdr3_nt: TGTGCCAGCAGTGAAGCGCAAGAGCATCAGCCCCAGCATTTT

d_call: TRBD2
clone_size: few
j_call: TRBJ2-7
v_call: TRBV5-4
cdr3_aa: CASSLAGGKENEQYF
cdr3_nt: TGTGCCAGCAGCTTGGCGGGGGGGAAGGAAAACGAGCAGTACTTC

d_call: -
clone_size: -
j_call: TRBJ2-5
v_call: TRBV7-2
cdr3_aa: CASSTQTGETQYF
cdr3_nt: TGTGCCAGCAGCACCCAAACGGGGGAGACCCAGTACTTC

d_call: -
clone_size: -
j_call: TRBJ1-2
v_call: TRBV5-6
cdr3_aa: CASSLGQGTGYTF
cdr3_nt: TGTGCCAGCAGCTTGGGGCAGGGGACTGGCTACACCTTC

d_call: -
clone_size: once
j_call: TRBJ1-1
v_call: TRBV19
cdr3_aa: CASTAAGGVVTEAFF
cdr3_nt: TGTGCCAGTACCGCCGCGGGGGGGGTGGTCACTGAAGCTTTCTTT

d_call: TRBD1
clone_size: -
j_call: TRBJ1-3
v_call: TRBV6-1
cdr3_aa: CASSVKGTGHREGNTIYF
cdr3_nt: TGTGCCAGCAGTGTAAAGGGGACAGGCCATCGGGAAGGAAACACCATATATTTT

d_call: TRBD1
clone_size: -
j_call: TRBJ1-1
v_call: TRBV5-1
cdr3_aa: CASSLQGDTEAFF
cdr3_nt: TGCGCCAGCAGCTTGCAGGGGGACACTGAAGCTTTCTTT

d_call: -
clone_size: -
j_call: TRBJ1-1
v_call: TRBV6-1
cdr3_aa: CASSAGQNTEAFF
cdr3_nt: TGTGCCAGCAGTGCCGGACAGAACACTGAAGCTTTCTTT

d_call: -
clone_size: -
j_call: TRBJ1-1
v_call: TRBV2
cdr3_aa: CASSEDAVKAFF
cdr3_nt: TGTGCCAGCAGTGAGGATGCGGTAAAAGCTTTCTTT

d_call: -
clone_size: -
j_call: TRBJ2-2
v_call: TRBV7-2
cdr3_aa: CASSLAVGLGTGELFF
cdr3_nt: TGTGCCAGCAGCTTAGCGGTAGGGCTAGGCACCGGGGAGCTGTTTTTT

d_call: TRBD2
clone_size: -
j_call: TRBJ2-2
v_call: TRBV28
cdr3_aa: CASSSRLAGGRAGELFF
cdr3_nt: TGTGCCAGCAGTTCACGACTAGCGGGGGGAAGGGCCGGGGAGCTGTTTTTT

d_call: TRBD1
clone_size: -
j_call: TRBJ1-5
v_call: TRBV2
cdr3_aa: CASSGLGQGAQPQHF
cdr3_nt: TGTGCCAGCAGTGGATTGGGACAGGGGGCCCAGCCCCAGCATTTT

d_call: TRBD1
clone_size: large
j_call: TRBJ2-7
v_call: TRBV4-2
cdr3_aa: CASSQDFGTGSYEQYF
cdr3_nt: TGTGCCAGCAGCCAAGATTTTGGGACAGGCTCCTACGAGCAGTACTTC

d_call: TRBD1
clone_size: -
j_call: TRBJ1-2
v_call: TRBV5-1
cdr3_aa: CASNGPTGAASVGYTF
cdr3_nt: TGCGCCAGCAACGGACCGACAGGGGCGGCATCTGTAGGCTACACCTTC

d_call: -
clone_size: -
j_call: TRBJ1-1
v_call: TRBV19
cdr3_aa: CASSNGRYTTNTEAFF
cdr3_nt: TGTGCCAGTAGTAACGGCAGGTATACAACAAACACTGAAGCTTTCTTT

d_call: TRBD2
clone_size: -
j_call: TRBJ2-7
v_call: TRBV6-5
cdr3_aa: CASSAIAGGYEQYF
cdr3_nt: TGTGCCAGCAGTGCTATAGCGGGAGGATACGAGCAGTACTTC

d_call: -
clone_size: -
j_call: TRBJ1-5
v_call: TRBV10-3
cdr3_aa: CASTGNSNQPQHF
cdr3_nt: TGTGCCAGTACAGGGAATAGCAATCAGCCCCAGCATTTT

d_call: -
clone_size: -
j_call: TRBJ1-1
v_call: TRBV5-4
cdr3_aa: CASSRLGQGNTEAFF
cdr3_nt: TGTGCCAGCAGCCGACTGGGGCAGGGGAACACTGAAGCTTTCTTT

d_call: -
clone_size: -
j_call: TRBJ2-3
v_call: TRBV7-2
cdr3_aa: CASSPRDTQYF
cdr3_nt: TGTGCCAGCAGCCCCCGGGATACGCAGTATTTT

d_call: -
clone_size: -
j_call: TRBJ2-4
v_call: TRBV10-3
cdr3_aa: CAITPDSTKNIQYF
cdr3_nt: TGTGCCATAACCCCGGACAGCACCAAAAACATTCAGTACTTC

d_call: -
clone_size: -
j_call: TRBJ2-3
v_call: TRBV27
cdr3_aa: CASSLRRGFADTQYF
cdr3_nt: TGTGCCAGCAGTTTAAGGCGGGGATTTGCGGATACGCAGTATTTT

d_call: -
clone_size: -
j_call: TRBJ1-2
v_call: TRBV19
cdr3_aa: CASSIDGGPIGYGYTF
cdr3_nt: TGTGCCAGTAGTATAGACGGCGGCCCCATAGGCTATGGCTACACCTTC

d_call: TRBD1
clone_size: -
j_call: TRBJ1-5
v_call: TRBV6-1
cdr3_aa: CASSGGEAQPQHF
cdr3_nt: TGTGCCAGCTCAGGGGGGGAGGCCCAGCCCCAGCATTTT

d_call: -
clone_size: -
j_call: TRBJ1-2
v_call: TRBV6-6
cdr3_aa: CASSGQGRYGYTF
cdr3_nt: TGTGCCAGCAGTGGTCAAGGGAGGTATGGCTACACCTTC

d_call: -
clone_size: -
j_call: TRBJ1-2
v_call: TRBV6-5
cdr3_aa: CASNPGLADYGYTF
cdr3_nt: TGTGCCAGCAACCCGGGATTAGCGGACTATGGCTACACCTTC

d_call: TRBD1
clone_size: -
j_call: TRBJ1-5
v_call: TRBV2
cdr3_aa: CASRGTGGRVGNQPQHF
cdr3_nt: TGTGCCAGCAGAGGGACAGGGGGCAGGGTGGGCAATCAGCCCCAGCATTTT

d_call: -
clone_size: -
j_call: TRBJ2-7
v_call: TRBV4-3
cdr3_aa: CASSQRVGMGAYEQYF
cdr3_nt: TGCGCCAGCAGCCAGCGCGTGGGGATGGGGGCCTACGAGCAGTACTTC

d_call: TRBD2
clone_size: -
j_call: TRBJ2-2
v_call: TRBV5-1
cdr3_aa: CASTLGPSGGLNTGELFF
cdr3_nt: TGCGCCAGCACCTTGGGGCCTAGCGGGGGGCTCAACACCGGGGAGCTGTTTTTT

d_call: TRBD2
clone_size: -
j_call: TRBJ2-1
v_call: TRBV29-1
cdr3_aa: CSVDRGLAGVKDNEQFF
cdr3_nt: TGCAGCGTTGATCGCGGACTAGCGGGGGTGAAGGACAATGAGCAGTTCTTC

d_call: -
clone_size: -
j_call: TRBJ1-1
v_call: TRBV12-5
cdr3_aa: CASGLIGGLLFF
cdr3_nt: TGTGCTAGTGGTTTGATTGGAGGACTTCTCTTTTTT

d_call: -
clone_size: -
j_call: TRBJ2-5
v_call: TRBV5-6
cdr3_aa: CASSLLGAERETQYF
cdr3_nt: TGTGCCAGCAGCTTGCTCGGGGCCGAACGGGAGACCCAGTACTTC

d_call: TRBD1
clone_size: -
j_call: TRBJ1-2
v_call: TRBV19
cdr3_aa: CASSIQTGVYGYTF
cdr3_nt: TGTGCCAGTAGTATCCAGACAGGGGTCTATGGCTACACCTTC

d_call: TRBD1
clone_size: -
j_call: TRBJ2-5
v_call: TRBV29-1
cdr3_aa: CSVELDRDYQETQYF
cdr3_nt: TGCAGCGTTGAGTTGGACAGGGATTACCAAGAGACCCAGTACTTC